Listed below are T cell receptor beta chains from one sample, sequenced in a study of cytomegalovirus exposure and HLA in healthy donors. TCRdb's copy holds only in-frame clones and misses some; the assay was immunoSEQ multiplex PCR. Here the sample spans almost 200,000 clones, around three quarters being singletons. Sequencing was done on a sample of PBMCs. The source of these receptors is a man aged 25-45 years in good health and CMV-seronegative. The CDR3 runs from the conserved cysteine through the conserved F or W. The D gene is left open where the match is weak. The size field is filled for only some rows; it gives once, few, many or a size class.

V gene,clone size,D gene,J gene,CDR3 protein,CDR3 DNA
TRBV27,-,TRBD1,TRBJ1-1,CASSIARTGRGTEAFF,TGTGCCAGCAGCATTGCTAGGACAGGGCGGGGCACTGAAGCTTTCTTT
TRBV6-6,-,-,TRBJ1-5,CASTGQSNQPQHF,TGTGCCAGCACGGGACAAAGCAATCAGCCCCAGCATTTT
TRBV5-5,once,-,TRBJ1-1,CASSLDPGMNTEAFF,TGTGCCAGCAGCTTGGATCCAGGGATGAACACTGAAGCTTTCTTT
TRBV2,-,-,TRBJ2-7,CASRGAGVGNEQYF,TGTGCCAGCAGGGGGGCGGGAGTCGGGAACGAGCAGTACTTC
TRBV2,-,-,TRBJ2-2,CASSDGWPNTGELFF,TGTGCCAGCAGCGACGGGTGGCCCAACACCGGGGAGCTGTTTTTT
TRBV15,-,TRBD2,TRBJ2-7,CATSRVALAGVPSEQYF,TGTGCCACCAGCAGAGTAGCACTAGCGGGAGTCCCTTCCGAGCAGTACTTC
TRBV6-1,few,-,TRBJ1-5,CASSEATGLVSRNQPQHF,TGTGCCAGCAGTGAAGCGACAGGTCTCGTGTCTCGGAATCAGCCCCAGCATTTT
TRBV7-2,-,TRBD2,TRBJ2-7,CASSTGLALYEQYF,TGTGCCAGCAGCACCGGACTAGCGTTATACGAGCAGTACTTC
TRBV10-3,-,TRBD2,TRBJ2-4,CAISGGLAGEGAKNIQYF,TGTGCCATCAGTGGGGGACTAGCGGGAGAAGGAGCCAAAAACATTCAGTACTTC
TRBV5-1,-,TRBD1,TRBJ2-7,CASSPQGQGIEQYF,TGCGCCAGCAGCCCTCAAGGACAGGGCATTGAGCAGTACTTC
TRBV28,-,TRBD1,TRBJ1-5,CASSFDNRGHQPQHF,TGTGCCAGCAGTTTTGATAACAGGGGTCATCAGCCCCAGCATTTT
TRBV7-7,-,TRBD2,TRBJ2-5,CASSLREGRETQYF,TGTGCCAGCAGCCTGCGGGAGGGCCGAGAGACCCAGTACTTC